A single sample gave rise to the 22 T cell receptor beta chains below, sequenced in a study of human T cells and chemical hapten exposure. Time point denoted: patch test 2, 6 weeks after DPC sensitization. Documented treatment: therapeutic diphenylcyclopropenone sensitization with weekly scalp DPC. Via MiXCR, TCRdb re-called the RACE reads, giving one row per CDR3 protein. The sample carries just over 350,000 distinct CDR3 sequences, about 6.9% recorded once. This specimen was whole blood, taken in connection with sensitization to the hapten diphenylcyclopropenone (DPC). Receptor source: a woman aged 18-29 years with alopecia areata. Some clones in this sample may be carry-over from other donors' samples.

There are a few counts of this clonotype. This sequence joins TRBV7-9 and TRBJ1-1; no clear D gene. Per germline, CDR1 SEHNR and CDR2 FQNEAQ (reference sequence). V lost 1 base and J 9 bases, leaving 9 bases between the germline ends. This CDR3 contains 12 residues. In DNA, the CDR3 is TGTGCCAGCAGCTTAGATGTAGCAAAAGCTTTCTTT. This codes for CASSLDVAKAFF. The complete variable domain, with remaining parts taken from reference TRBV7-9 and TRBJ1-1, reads DTGVSQNPRHKITKRGQNVTFRCDPISEHNRLYWYRQTLGQGPEFLTYFQNEAQLEKSRLLSDRFSAERPKGSFSTLEIQRTEQGDSAMYLCASSLDVAKAFFGQGTRLTVV.

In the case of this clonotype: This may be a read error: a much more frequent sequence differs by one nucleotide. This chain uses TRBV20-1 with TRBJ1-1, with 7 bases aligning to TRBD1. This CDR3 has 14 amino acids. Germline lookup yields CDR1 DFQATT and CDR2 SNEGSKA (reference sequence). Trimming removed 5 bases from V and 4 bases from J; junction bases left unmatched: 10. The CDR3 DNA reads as TGCAGTGCTCGCCGGACAGGTATGGTCACTGAAGCTTTCTTT. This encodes CSARRTGMVTEAFF.

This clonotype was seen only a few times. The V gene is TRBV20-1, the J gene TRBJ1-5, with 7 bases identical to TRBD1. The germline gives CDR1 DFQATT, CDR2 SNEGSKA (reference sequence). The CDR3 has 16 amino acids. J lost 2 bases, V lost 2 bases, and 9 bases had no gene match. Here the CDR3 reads CSARSVAGTGNQPQHF. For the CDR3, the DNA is TGCAGTGCTAGATCGGTGGCAGGGACAGGCAATCAGCCCCAGCATTTT.

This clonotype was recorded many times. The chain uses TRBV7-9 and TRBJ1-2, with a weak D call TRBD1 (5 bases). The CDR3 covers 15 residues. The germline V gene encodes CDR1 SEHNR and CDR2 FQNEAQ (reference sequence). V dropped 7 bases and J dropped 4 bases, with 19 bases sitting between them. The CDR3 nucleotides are TGTGCCAGCAACCGACAGTTACTTCACTCCTATGGCTACACCTTC. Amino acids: CASNRQLLHSYGYTF.

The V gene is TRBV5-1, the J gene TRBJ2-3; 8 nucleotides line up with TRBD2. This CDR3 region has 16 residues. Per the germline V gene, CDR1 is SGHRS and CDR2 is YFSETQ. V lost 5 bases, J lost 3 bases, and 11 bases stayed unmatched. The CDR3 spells CASRPGPGGWTDTQYF. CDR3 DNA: TGCGCCAGCAGACCCGGTCCGGGGGGGTGGACAGATACGCAGTATTTT.

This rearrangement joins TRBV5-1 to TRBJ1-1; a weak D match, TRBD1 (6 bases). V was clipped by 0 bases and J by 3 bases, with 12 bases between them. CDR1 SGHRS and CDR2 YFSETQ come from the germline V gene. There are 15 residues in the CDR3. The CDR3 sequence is CASSLGGLKDTEAFF. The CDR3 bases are TGCGCCAGCAGCTTGGGGGGGCTTAAGGACACTGAAGCTTTCTTT.

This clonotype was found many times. The DNA for the CDR3 is TGTGCCAGCATTCCGGACAGGGATGATCAGCCCCAGCATTTT. Residues: CASIPDRDDQPQHF. The chain carries TRBV6-1 and TRBJ1-5; 8 bases map to TRBD1. Trimming removed 7 bases from V and 5 bases from J; junction bases left unmatched: 7. The length of the CDR3 is 14 residues. Germline CDR1 MNHNS, CDR2 SASEGT.

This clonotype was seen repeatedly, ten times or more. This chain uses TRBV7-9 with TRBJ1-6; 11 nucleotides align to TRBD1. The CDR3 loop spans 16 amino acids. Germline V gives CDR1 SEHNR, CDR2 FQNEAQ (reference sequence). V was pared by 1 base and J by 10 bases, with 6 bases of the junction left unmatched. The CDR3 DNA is TGTGCCAGCAGCTTAGTCGGGACAGGGGGATCGTCACCCCTCCACTTT. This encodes CASSLVGTGGSSPLHF. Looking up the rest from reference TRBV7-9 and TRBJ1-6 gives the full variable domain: DTGVSQNPRHKITKRGQNVTFRCDPISEHNRLYWYRQTLGQGPEFLTYFQNEAQLEKSRLLSDRFSAERPKGSFSTLEIQRTEQGDSAMYLCASSLVGTGGSSPLHFGNGTRLTVT.

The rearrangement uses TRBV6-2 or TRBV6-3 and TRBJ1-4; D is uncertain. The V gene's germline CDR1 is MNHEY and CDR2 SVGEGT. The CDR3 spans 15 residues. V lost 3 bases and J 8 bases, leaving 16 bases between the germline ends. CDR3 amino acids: CASSYLGASEEKLFF. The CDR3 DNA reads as TGTGCCAGCAGTTATTTGGGCGCGTCGGAAGAAAAACTGTTTTTT.

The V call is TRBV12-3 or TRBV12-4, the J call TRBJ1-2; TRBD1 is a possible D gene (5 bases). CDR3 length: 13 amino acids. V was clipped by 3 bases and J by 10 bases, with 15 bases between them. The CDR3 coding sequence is TGTGCCAGCAGTTTTTCGACAGTAGGGTCCTACACCTTC. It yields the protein CASSFSTVGSYTF.

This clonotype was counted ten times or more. The CDR3 DNA follows: TGTGCCAGCTCACCATCCCGGGTGTCGGAGCCCCAGCATTTT. The encoded protein is CASSPSRVSEPQHF. The rearrangement uses TRBV18 and TRBJ1-5; D remains ambiguous. Trimming stripped 2 bases from V and 8 bases from J, with 13 bases between. From germline, CDR1 is KGHSH and CDR2 LQKENI. The CDR3 is 14 amino acids.

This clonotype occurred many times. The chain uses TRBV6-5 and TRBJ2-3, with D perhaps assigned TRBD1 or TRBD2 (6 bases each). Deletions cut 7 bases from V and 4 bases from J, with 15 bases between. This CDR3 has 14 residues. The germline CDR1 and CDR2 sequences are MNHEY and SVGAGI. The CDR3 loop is CASMRSGGPDTQYF. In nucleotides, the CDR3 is TGTGCCAGCATGCGGTCCGGGGGCCCAGATACGCAGTATTTT.

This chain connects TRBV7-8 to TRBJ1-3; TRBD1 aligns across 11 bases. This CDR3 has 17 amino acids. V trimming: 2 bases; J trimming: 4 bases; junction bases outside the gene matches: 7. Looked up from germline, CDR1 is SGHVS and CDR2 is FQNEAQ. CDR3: CASSLFRDRGSGNTIYF. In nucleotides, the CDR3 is TGTGCCAGCAGCTTATTCCGGGACAGGGGGTCGGGAAACACCATATATTTT.

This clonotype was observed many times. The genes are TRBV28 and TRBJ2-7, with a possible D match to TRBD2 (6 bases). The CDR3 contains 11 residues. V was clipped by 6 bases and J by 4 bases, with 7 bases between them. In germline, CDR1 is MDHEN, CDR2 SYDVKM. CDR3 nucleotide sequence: TGTGCCAGCAGCGGGGGTTACGAGCAGTACTTC. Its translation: CASSGGYEQYF.

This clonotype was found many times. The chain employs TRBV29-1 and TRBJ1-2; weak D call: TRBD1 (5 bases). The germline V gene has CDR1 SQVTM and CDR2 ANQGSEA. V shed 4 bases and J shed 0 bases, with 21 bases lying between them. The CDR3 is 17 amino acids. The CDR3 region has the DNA TGCAGCGTTGTCCTAAGCTTCCCTGGGGGGGCTAACTATGGCTACACCTTC. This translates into CSVVLSFPGGANYGYTF.

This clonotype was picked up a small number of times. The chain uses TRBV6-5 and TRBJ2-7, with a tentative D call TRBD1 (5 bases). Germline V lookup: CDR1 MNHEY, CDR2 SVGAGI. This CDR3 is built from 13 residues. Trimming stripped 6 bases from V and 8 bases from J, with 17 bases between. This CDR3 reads CASSPQAEIQQYF. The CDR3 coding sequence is TGTGCCAGCAGCCCACAGGCCGAGATCCAGCAGTACTTC.

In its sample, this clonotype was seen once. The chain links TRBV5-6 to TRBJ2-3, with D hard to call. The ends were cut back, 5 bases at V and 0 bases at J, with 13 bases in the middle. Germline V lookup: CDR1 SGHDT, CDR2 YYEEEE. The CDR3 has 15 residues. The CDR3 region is CASSSMSTSTDTQYF. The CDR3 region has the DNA TGTGCCAGCAGTTCGATGAGCACTAGCACAGATACGCAGTATTTT.

CDR3 loop: CASSPDIDNEQFF. For the CDR3, the DNA is TGTGCCAGCAGTCCCGACATCGACAATGAGCAGTTCTTC. J is TRBJ2-1 and V is TRBV12-3 or TRBV12-4, with unresolved D. The CDR3 sequence is 13 residues long. Trimming stripped 5 bases from V and 5 bases from J, with 10 bases between.

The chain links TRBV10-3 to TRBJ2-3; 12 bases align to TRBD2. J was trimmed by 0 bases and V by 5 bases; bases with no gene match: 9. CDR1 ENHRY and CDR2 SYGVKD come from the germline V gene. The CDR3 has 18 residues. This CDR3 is CAISLGLAGSLSTDTQYF. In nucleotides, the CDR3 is TGTGCCATCAGTCTCGGACTAGCGGGGAGCCTGAGCACAGATACGCAGTATTTT.

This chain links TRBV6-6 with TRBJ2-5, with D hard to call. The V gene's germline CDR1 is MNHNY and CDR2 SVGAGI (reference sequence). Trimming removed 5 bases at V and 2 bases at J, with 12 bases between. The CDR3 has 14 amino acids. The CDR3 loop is CASSNQHSQETQYF. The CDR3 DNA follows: TGTGCCAGCAGTAATCAGCACTCGCAAGAGACCCAGTACTTC.

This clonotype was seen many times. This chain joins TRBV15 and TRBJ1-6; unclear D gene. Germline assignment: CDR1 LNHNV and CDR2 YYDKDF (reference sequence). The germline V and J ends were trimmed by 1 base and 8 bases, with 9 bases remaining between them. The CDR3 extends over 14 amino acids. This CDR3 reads CATSRVGLDSPLHF. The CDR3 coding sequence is TGTGCCACCAGCAGAGTTGGATTAGATTCACCCCTCCACTTT.

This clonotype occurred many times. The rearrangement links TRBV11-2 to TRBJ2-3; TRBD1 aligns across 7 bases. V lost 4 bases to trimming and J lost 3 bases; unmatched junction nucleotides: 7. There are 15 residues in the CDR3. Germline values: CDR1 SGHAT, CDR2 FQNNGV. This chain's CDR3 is CASSWGTDKTDTQYF. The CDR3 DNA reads TGTGCCAGCAGCTGGGGGACAGATAAAACAGATACGCAGTATTTT. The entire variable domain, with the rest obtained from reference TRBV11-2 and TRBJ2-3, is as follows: EAGVAQSPRYKIIEKRQSVAFWCNPISGHATLYWYQQILGQGPKLLIQFQNNGVVDDSQLPKDRFSAERLKGVDSTLKIQPAKLEDSAVYLCASSWGTDKTDTQYFGPGTRLTVL.